The entry below describes one TCR beta chain. Profiled with immunoSEQ multiplex PCR; TCRdb holds only in-frame clones, not every one. The sample contains tens of thousands of clones, 89% of which appear only once. The source of the sample is a study of blood T cell repertoires in COVID-19. Germline V CDR1 and CDR2: SGHVS, FNYEAQ. This CDR3 region has 15 residues. The germline V and J ends were trimmed by 1 base and 4 bases, with 13 bases remaining between them. The clonotype originates from a man aged 50 to 60 with acute or convalescent COVID-19. Specimen: peripheral blood. The rearrangement joins TRBV7-6 to TRBJ1-2, with unresolved D. In nucleotides, the CDR3 is TGTGCCAGCAGCTTAGAAAGCGGGTTAACCTATGGCTACACCTTC. Its translation is CASSLESGLTYGYTF.